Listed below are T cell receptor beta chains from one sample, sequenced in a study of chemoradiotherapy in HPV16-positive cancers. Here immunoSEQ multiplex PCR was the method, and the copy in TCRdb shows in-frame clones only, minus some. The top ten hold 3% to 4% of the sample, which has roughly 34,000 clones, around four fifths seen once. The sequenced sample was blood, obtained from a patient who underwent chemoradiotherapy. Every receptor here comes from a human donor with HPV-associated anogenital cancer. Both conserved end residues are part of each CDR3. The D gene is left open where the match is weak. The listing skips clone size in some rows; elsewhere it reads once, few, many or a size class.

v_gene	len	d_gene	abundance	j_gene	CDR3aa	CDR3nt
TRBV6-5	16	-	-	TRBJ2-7	CASSYKGPVSIYEQYF	TGTGCCAGCAGTTATAAGGGGCCAGTAAGTATCTACGAGCAGTACTTC
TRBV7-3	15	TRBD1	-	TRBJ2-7	CASSRTGTGLEEQYF	TGTGCCAGCAGCCGAACCGGGACAGGGCTAGAGGAGCAGTACTTC
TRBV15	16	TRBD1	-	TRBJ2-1	CATSRSTGTGGTEQFF	TGTGCCACCAGCAGGTCAACCGGGACAGGGGGGACTGAGCAGTTCTTC
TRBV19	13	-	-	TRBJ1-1	CASSPLSRTEAFF	TGTGCCAGTAGTCCCTTAAGTAGGACTGAAGCTTTCTTT
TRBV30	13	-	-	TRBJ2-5	CAWRGALKETQYF	TGTGCCTGGAGGGGGGCGCTAAAGGAGACCCAGTACTTC
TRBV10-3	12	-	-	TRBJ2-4	CAISESRDIQYF	TGTGCCATCAGTGAGTCAAGGGACATTCAGTACTTC
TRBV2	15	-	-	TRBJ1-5	CASSLEAGGNQPQHF	TGTGCCAGCAGCCTAGAGGCGGGTGGCAATCAGCCCCAGCATTTT
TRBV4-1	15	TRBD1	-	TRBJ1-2	CASSQVSGTAGGYTF	TGCGCCAGCAGCCAAGTTTCCGGGACAGCGGGTGGCTACACCTTC
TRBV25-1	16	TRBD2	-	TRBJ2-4	CASSEPMTPPGGIQYF	TGTGCCAGCAGTGAACCTATGACACCGCCGGGGGGGATTCAGTACTTC
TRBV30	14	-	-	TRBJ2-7	CAWRKRTGYDEQYF	TGTGCCTGGAGGAAGAGGACGGGATATGACGAGCAGTACTTC
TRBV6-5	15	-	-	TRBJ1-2	CASSYPRGGSYGYTF	TGTGCCAGCAGTTACCCGAGAGGGGGGAGCTATGGCTACACCTTC
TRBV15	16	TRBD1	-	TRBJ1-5	CATSRDAAGGKKPQHF	TGTGCCACCAGCAGAGATGCGGCAGGGGGGAAAAAGCCCCAGCATTTT
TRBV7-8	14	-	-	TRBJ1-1	CASSLGGGPSEAFF	TGTGCCAGCAGCTTAGGAGGGGGACCTAGTGAAGCTTTCTTT
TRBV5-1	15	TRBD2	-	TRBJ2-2	CASSTGLGDTGELFF	TGCGCCAGCAGCACGGGACTAGGAGACACCGGGGAGCTGTTTTTT
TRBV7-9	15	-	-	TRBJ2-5	CASSLILGVRETQYF	TGTGCCAGCAGCTTAATTTTGGGGGTGCGGGAGACCCAGTACTTC
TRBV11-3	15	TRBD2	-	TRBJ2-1	CASSVAGDSYNEQFF	TGTGCCAGCAGCGTAGCGGGGGATTCCTACAATGAGCAGTTCTTC
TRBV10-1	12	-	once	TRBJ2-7	CARPGTSYEQYF	TGCGCCAGACCCGGGACAAGCTACGAGCAGTACTTC
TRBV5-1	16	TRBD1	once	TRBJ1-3	CASWRGGPITGNTIYF	TGCGCCAGCTGGAGAGGGGGCCCAATAACTGGAAACACCATATATTTT
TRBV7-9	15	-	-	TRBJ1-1	CASSLYLTSDTEAFF	TGTGCCAGCAGCTTATACCTGACTAGCGACACTGAAGCTTTCTTT
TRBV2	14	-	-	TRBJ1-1	CASSVSTPNTEAFF	TGTGCCAGCAGTGTGTCGACACCGAACACTGAAGCTTTCTTT
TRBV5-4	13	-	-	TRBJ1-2	CASSLGGTYGYTF	TGTGCCAGCAGCTTGGGGGGGACCTATGGCTACACCTTC
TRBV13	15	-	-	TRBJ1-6	CASSLAGIGDSPLHF	TGTGCCAGCAGCCTCGCTGGGATAGGGGATTCACCCCTCCACTTT
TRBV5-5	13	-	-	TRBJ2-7	CASSYQGSYEQYF	TGTGCCAGCAGCTATCAGGGATCCTACGAGCAGTACTTC
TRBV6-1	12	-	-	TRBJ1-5	CASRWENQPQHF	TGTGCCAGCAGGTGGGAGAATCAGCCCCAGCATTTT
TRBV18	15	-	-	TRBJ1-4	CASSPPSQGSEKLFF	TGTGCCAGCTCACCACCGTCACAGGGTTCTGAAAAACTGTTTTTT
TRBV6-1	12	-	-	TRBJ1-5	CASEEWNQPQHF	TGTGCCAGCGAAGAATGGAATCAGCCCCAGCATTTT
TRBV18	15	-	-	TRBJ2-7	CASSLNRDYAYEQYF	TGTGCCAGCTCACTTAACAGAGACTACGCCTACGAGCAGTACTTC
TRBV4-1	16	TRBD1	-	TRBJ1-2	CASSQDRDRTNYGYTF	TGCGCCAGCAGCCAAGATCGGGACAGAACTAACTATGGCTACACCTTC
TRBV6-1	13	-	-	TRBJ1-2	CASSVTENYGYTF	TGTGCCAGCAGTGTTACAGAAAACTATGGCTACACCTTC
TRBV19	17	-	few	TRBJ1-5	CASRPRTPSYSNQPQHF	TGTGCCAGTAGGCCCCGGACACCCAGTTATAGCAATCAGCCCCAGCATTTT
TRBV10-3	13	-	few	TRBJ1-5	CAITGMVNQPQHF	TGTGCCATCACTGGTATGGTCAATCAGCCCCAGCATTTT
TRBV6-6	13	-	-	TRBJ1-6	CASEGGSDSPLHF	TGTGCCAGTGAAGGGGGGTCGGATTCACCCCTCCACTTT
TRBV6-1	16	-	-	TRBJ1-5	CASSEVYRGGNQPQHF	TGTGCCAGCAGTGAAGTCTATAGGGGGGGGAATCAGCCCCAGCATTTT
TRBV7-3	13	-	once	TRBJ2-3	CASSPTGPDTQYF	TGTGCCAGCAGTCCTACAGGGCCGGATACGCAGTATTTT
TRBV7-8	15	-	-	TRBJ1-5	CASSLRAAENQPQHF	TGTGCCAGCAGCTTAAGGGCAGCTGAGAATCAGCCCCAGCATTTT
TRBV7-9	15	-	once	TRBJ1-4	CASSITGTKNEKLFF	TGTGCCAGCAGCATAACCGGGACAAAGAATGAAAAACTGTTTTTT
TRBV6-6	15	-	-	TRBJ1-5	CASSEGTGRGQPQHF	TGTGCCAGCAGTGAGGGCACAGGGCGGGGGCAGCCCCAGCATTTT